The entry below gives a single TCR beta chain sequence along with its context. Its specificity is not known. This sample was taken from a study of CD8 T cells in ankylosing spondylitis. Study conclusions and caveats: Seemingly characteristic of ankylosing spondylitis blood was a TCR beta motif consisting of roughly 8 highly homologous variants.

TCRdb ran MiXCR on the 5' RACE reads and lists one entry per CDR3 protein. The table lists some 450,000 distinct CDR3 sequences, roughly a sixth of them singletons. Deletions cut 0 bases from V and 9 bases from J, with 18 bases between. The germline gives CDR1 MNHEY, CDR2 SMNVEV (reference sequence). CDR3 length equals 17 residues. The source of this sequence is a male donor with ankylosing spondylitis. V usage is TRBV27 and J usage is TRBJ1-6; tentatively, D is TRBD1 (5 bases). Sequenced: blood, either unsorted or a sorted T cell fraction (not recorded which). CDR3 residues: CASSLSGRGGGSSPLHF. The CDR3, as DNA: TGTGCCAGCAGTTTATCGGGGAGGGGTGGAGGGAGTTCACCCCTCCACTTT.